These T cell receptor beta chains were read from a single sample in a study of blood T cell repertoires in COVID-19. Sequencing was performed with immunoSEQ multiplex PCR; in TCRdb, only in-frame clones are kept and a portion is missing. Among about 150,000 clones listed, 80% to 90% were seen once. Sequencing was performed on peripheral blood. These receptor sequences come from an older woman with COVID-19, enrolled during active disease. Both conserved end residues are part of each CDR3. D genes are given only for firm matches. Clone size is not always given. Where it is, it says once, few, many or a class for expanded clones.

d_call	v_call	clone_size	cdr3_length	j_call	cdr3_nt	cdr3_aa
-	TRBV7-2	-	16	TRBJ2-1	TGTGCCAGCAGCCAGCAGCCAGGGCCCCCCTACAATGAGCAGTTCTTC	CASSQQPGPPYNEQFF
TRBD1	TRBV6-2/TRBV6-3	-	15	TRBJ1-4	TGTGCCAGCAGTTCGCGGACAGGGAGAGTTGAAAAACTGTTTTTT	CASSSRTGRVEKLFF
-	TRBV6-2/TRBV6-3	few	15	TRBJ2-7	TGTGCCAGCAGCACCGAGCTCATGTTAAAATACGAGCAGTACTTC	CASSTELMLKYEQYF
-	TRBV19	-	13	TRBJ1-1	TGTGCCAGTAGTATATTTCGGAACACTGAAGCTTTCTTT	CASSIFRNTEAFF
-	TRBV10-1	once	19	TRBJ2-7	TGCGCCAGCAGTGAGTCAAAAAGTGGAGCTGGTACGGGGTTCTACGAGCAGTACTTC	CASSESKSGAGTGFYEQYF
TRBD1	TRBV29-1	-	14	TRBJ1-5	TGCAGCGTCGCCGACAGGGAGGGCAATCAGCCCCAGCATTTT	CSVADREGNQPQHF
TRBD1	TRBV5-4	-	15	TRBJ1-1	TGTGCCAGCAGCTTTTCCGGGACAGGGAACACTGAAGCTTTCTTT	CASSFSGTGNTEAFF
-	TRBV5-4	-	14	TRBJ2-7	TGTGCCAGCAGCCTTCAAGGGAGCTCCTACGAGCAGTACTTC	CASSLQGSSYEQYF
TRBD2	TRBV24-1	-	13	TRBJ2-3	TGTGCCACCAGTGATGCGGGGGGAGATACGCAGTATTTT	CATSDAGGDTQYF
TRBD1	TRBV27	-	18	TRBJ2-1	TGTGCCAGCGGCCCTGGGACAGGGGGCGAAATGAACTACAATGAGCAGTTCTTC	CASGPGTGGEMNYNEQFF
TRBD1	TRBV6-4	once	15	TRBJ1-5	TGTGCCAGCAGAATGGCAGGGGGACGGGATCAGCCCCAGCATTTT	CASRMAGGRDQPQHF
-	TRBV5-1	-	14	TRBJ2-2	TGCGCCAGCCGTCCACAGTCGAACACCGGGGAGCTGTTTTTT	CASRPQSNTGELFF
-	TRBV27	-	16	TRBJ2-2	TGTGCCAGCAGTCACCTCAACAGGGTAGGGACCGGGGAGCTGTTTTTT	CASSHLNRVGTGELFF
-	TRBV18	-	14	TRBJ1-4	TGTGCCAGCTCCTCAGGGGTTGGTAATGAAAAACTGTTTTTT	CASSSGVGNEKLFF
-	TRBV6-5	-	15	TRBJ2-5	TGTGCCACCAAGGGGGCGGGGGGCCTCCAAGAGACCCAGTACTTC	CATKGAGGLQETQYF
TRBD1	TRBV6-5	-	14	TRBJ1-2	TGTGCCAGCAGTTACCACAGGGGGCTGGATGGCTACACCTTC	CASSYHRGLDGYTF
TRBD2	TRBV18	-	17	TRBJ2-3	TGTGCCAGCTCACCACCCCAACTAGCGGGGGCCACAGATACGCAGTATTTT	CASSPPQLAGATDTQYF
-	TRBV9	-	15	TRBJ2-1	TGTGCCAGCAGCGTAGCAGGGGCGCCTTACAATGAGCAGTTCTTC	CASSVAGAPYNEQFF
TRBD1	TRBV3-1/TRBV3-2	-	20	TRBJ1-6	TGTGCCAGCAGCCAACACGCCGGGACAGGGATTAGATTTTATAATTCACCCCTCCACTTT	CASSQHAGTGIRFYNSPLHF
-	TRBV19	once	15	TRBJ2-7	TGTGCCAGTAGTGCGTCGGGCAGGGCCTCCTACGAGCAGTACTTC	CASSASGRASYEQYF
-	TRBV30	-	13	TRBJ2-3	TGTGCCTGGAGTGTGGCCAGGGTAGATACGCAGTATTTT	CAWSVARVDTQYF
-	TRBV27	-	17	TRBJ1-2	TGTGCCAGCAGTTTATCTGCCAGGGGAACATTTAGTGATGGCTACACCTTC	CASSLSARGTFSDGYTF
TRBD2	TRBV6-6	-	13	TRBJ2-7	TGTGCCAGCGGTAGCGGGACCTCCTACGAGCAGTACTTC	CASGSGTSYEQYF
TRBD2	TRBV7-8	few	16	TRBJ2-3	TGTGCCAGCAGCTTAGTAGCGGGGAAGGAGTCAGATACGCAGTATTTT	CASSLVAGKESDTQYF
-	TRBV19	-	16	TRBJ1-2	TGTGCCAGTAGTAGCGAGGACAGCTCTGGGGTCTATGGCTACACCTTC	CASSSEDSSGVYGYTF
TRBD2	TRBV6-2/TRBV6-3	few	17	TRBJ2-7	TGTGCCAGCAGTTCCACCCGACGGACTAGCTCGGTCGGGGAGCAGTACTTC	CASSSTRRTSSVGEQYF
TRBD2	TRBV19	-	16	TRBJ2-2	TGTGCCAGCAAATCGGGACTAGCGGGGGACAGCGGGGAGCTGTTTTTT	CASKSGLAGDSGELFF
-	TRBV2	-	15	TRBJ1-3	TGTGCCAGCGCTCCTAGGACAGTATCTGGAAACACCATATATTTT	CASAPRTVSGNTIYF
TRBD2	TRBV7-9	-	14	TRBJ2-5	TGTGCCAGCAGCTCGCGCGGGGGGCTGGAGACCCAGTACTTC	CASSSRGGLETQYF
-	TRBV29-1	-	16	TRBJ2-1	TGCAGCGTTGAAGGGCCCAGTTTCTCATTATACAATGAGCAGTTCTTC	CSVEGPSFSLYNEQFF
-	TRBV30	-	15	TRBJ1-5	TGTGCCTGGAGTAGTGTCAGGGCGAGAGGTCAGCCCCAGCATTTT	CAWSSVRARGQPQHF
-	TRBV4-3	-	14	TRBJ1-2	TGCGCCAGCAGCCACGCTCGGTCGGACTATGGCTACACCTTC	CASSHARSDYGYTF
TRBD1	TRBV11-2	-	18	TRBJ1-4	TGTGCCAGCAGCAACCACCCTCTCCCAGGGGGCTATAATGAAAAACTGTTTTTT	CASSNHPLPGGYNEKLFF
TRBD1	TRBV15	-	15	TRBJ1-2	TGTGCCACCAGCAGAGACCGGACAGGGGGCTATGGCTACACCTTC	CATSRDRTGGYGYTF
TRBD1	TRBV6-5	-	14	TRBJ1-1	TGTGCCAGCAGACGGACAGGGACTAACACTGAAGCTTTCTTT	CASRRTGTNTEAFF
-	TRBV5-4	-	15	TRBJ1-4	TGTGCCAGCAGTACGGGGGGGGGAAAGAGTGAAAAACTGTTTTTT	CASSTGGGKSEKLFF
-	TRBV29-1	-	12	TRBJ2-6	TGCAGCGTCAGCTCTGGGGCCAACGTCCTGACTTTC	CSVSSGANVLTF
TRBD1	TRBV24-1	-	15	TRBJ1-6	TGTGCCACCCCCCCCTCCCGGACAGGGCGGTCACCCCTCCACTTT	CATPPSRTGRSPLHF
TRBD2	TRBV5-8	-	14	TRBJ2-3	TGTGCCAGCAGGGGGACTACGCGCACAGATACGCAGTATTTT	CASRGTTRTDTQYF
-	TRBV2	-	14	TRBJ1-4	TGTGCCAGCAGGACGGACATAGGTAATGAAAAACTGTTTTTT	CASRTDIGNEKLFF
-	TRBV2	-	13	TRBJ2-7	TGTGCCAGCAGGGGCGGGACCCCCAGCGAGCAGTACTTC	CASRGGTPSEQYF
-	TRBV6-5	-	14	TRBJ1-1	TGTGCCAGCAGTTACTCAAGCATACAGAGTGAAGCTTTCTTT	CASSYSSIQSEAFF